The rows below give T cell receptor beta chains drawn from one sample of a study of cytomegalovirus exposure and HLA in healthy donors. Sequenced by immunoSEQ multiplex PCR; TCRdb stores in-frame clones only, minus some. Of fewer than 200,000 clones listed, approximately 87% were seen once; the top ten hold 5% to 7%. Sample: PBMCs. These receptors came from a woman in her 30s in good health and CMV-seronegative. The CDR3 runs from the conserved cysteine through the conserved F or W. The D gene is left open where the match is weak. Expanded clones get a size class; other rows say once, few or many, or leave the size out.

d_call clone_size j_call v_call cdr3_aa cdr3_nt
- - TRBJ2-5 TRBV6-5 CASSHIQGRGETQYF TGTGCCAGCAGCCACATCCAGGGCAGGGGAGAGACCCAGTACTTC
- - TRBJ2-3 TRBV5-6 CASSFSRVGDTQYF TGTGCCAGCAGCTTCAGCCGTGTTGGGGATACGCAGTATTTT
TRBD2 - TRBJ2-1 TRBV5-1 CASSPGLAGAFEQFF TGCGCCAGCAGCCCTGGACTAGCGGGAGCTTTTGAGCAGTTCTTC
TRBD1 - TRBJ2-7 TRBV6-1 CASSDPRDRSLEQYF TGTGCCAGTTCGGACCCTCGGGACAGGTCGCTCGAGCAGTACTTC
- - TRBJ1-1 TRBV29-1 CSVEWTGEVAFF TGCAGCGTTGAATGGACCGGGGAGGTGGCTTTCTTT
- few TRBJ1-2 TRBV7-2 CASSLGVMEGYTF TGTGCCAGCAGCTTAGGGGTCATGGAAGGCTACACCTTC
TRBD1 - TRBJ2-5 TRBV15 CATSRDPRQGETQYF TGTGCCACCAGCAGAGATCCGAGACAGGGAGAGACCCAGTACTTC
- - TRBJ2-2 TRBV5-4 CASSLGTSGELFF TGTGCCAGCAGCTTGGGAACTTCCGGGGAGCTGTTTTTT
- - TRBJ1-5 TRBV4-3 CASSPATSSSQPQHF TGCGCCAGCAGCCCCGCCACGTCGTCCAGTCAGCCCCAGCATTTT
- - TRBJ2-6 TRBV5-1 CASSPTGSSGANVLTF TGCGCCAGCAGTCCGACAGGCAGCTCTGGGGCCAACGTCCTGACTTTC
- - TRBJ1-2 TRBV13 CATLQGSDMLGGYTF TGTGCCACCCTACAAGGTTCGGACATGTTGGGCGGCTACACCTTC